The clone carrying this TCR beta chain was detected only a few times. This sample was included in a study of shared clonotypes between healthy human individuals. Measured with immunoSEQ multiplex PCR; TCRdb has only the in-frame clones, and not every one. The table records 2 million to 3 million clones, roughly 93% of them present only once. This clonotype originated in a man aged 18 to 29 in good health. Some clones in this sample may be carry-over from other donors' samples. Input material: naive CD4+ T cells from PBMCs. Subset noted: CD45RA+ positively selected.

CDR3: CASSLGQATVSDYGYTF. The CDR3 DNA reads as TGTGCCAGCTCACTCGGACAGGCCACAGTCAGTGACTATGGCTACACCTTC. The chain recombines TRBV18 with TRBJ1-2; 7 nucleotides agree with TRBD1. With 4 bases clipped from V and 3 bases from J, the junction kept 14 bases outside the gene matches. The CDR3 is made up of 17 amino acids. The germline gives CDR1 KGHSH, CDR2 LQKENI.